The 29 T cell receptor beta chains below were found in one sample sequenced in a study of CD8+CD57+ T cells in acquired aplastic anemia. Using genomic DNA as the template, TCR beta VDJ and CDR3 profiling was carried out. TCRdb ran MiXCR on the reads and lists one entry per CDR3 protein. The sample includes a few hundred thousand distinct CDR3 sequences, 40% to 60% of them seen just once. In patients chosen for sequencing, flow cytometry had shown CD8+CD57+ cell expansion. The sequenced sample was sorted CD4+, CD8+, or CD8+CD57+ T cells (not recorded which) from PBMCs. The receptor set was obtained from a human donor with aplastic anemia.

This chain uses TRBV12-3 or TRBV12-4 with TRBJ1-2; D gene unclear. Trimming took off 2 bases at V and 10 bases at J, with 8 bases between the two ends. CDR3 length: 11 amino acids. The CDR3 DNA follows: TGTGCCAGCAGTTTATCTGAAGACTACACCTTC. This sequence encodes CASSLSEDYTF.

At least ten counts were recorded for this clonotype. This chain uses TRBV20-1 with TRBJ1-2; D is ambiguous. V was shortened by 0 bases and J by 5 bases, with 13 bases between the two germline ends. CDR1 and CDR2 (germline): DFQATT, SNEGSKA (reference sequence). The CDR3 extends over 14 amino acids. CDR3 amino acids: CSARDKREIYGYTF. CDR3 DNA: TGCAGTGCTAGAGATAAAAGGGAGATATATGGCTACACCTTC.

This clonotype was seen at least ten times. The gene calls are TRBV5-6 and TRBJ1-4, with D possibly TRBD1 on 6 matching bases. The CDR3 is 15 amino acids. The germline V gene has CDR1 SGHDT and CDR2 YYEEEE. Between the trimmed V and J ends, which lost 5 bases and 4 bases, there was a span of 15 bases. The CDR3 here is CASRHRERGNEKLFF. For the CDR3, the DNA is TGTGCCAGCAGACACAGGGAAAGGGGTAATGAAAAACTGTTTTTT.

The rearrangement links TRBV2 to TRBJ2-5; 9 nucleotides line up with TRBD2. Germline V gene data show CDR1 as SNHLY and CDR2 as FYNNEI. V trimming: 6 bases; J trimming: 4 bases; junction bases outside the gene matches: 12. The CDR3 runs to 16 residues. CDR3 amino acids: CASSLGASGDGETQYF. As DNA, the CDR3 is TGTGCCAGCAGCTTGGGGGCTAGCGGGGATGGAGAGACCCAGTACTTC.

This clonotype was observed many times. The chain links TRBV12-3 or TRBV12-4 to TRBJ1-2, with 7 bases fitting TRBD1. J lost 2 bases, V lost 8 bases, and 17 bases had no gene match. CDR3 size: 17 residues. DNA of the CDR3: TGTGCCAGCGGCCCGACCCCCAGAACACAGGGGAACTATGGCTACACCTTC. Translated: CASGPTPRTQGNYGYTF.

V is TRBV19 and J is TRBJ1-2, with 8 bases lining up with TRBD1. Germline V gene sequence: CDR1 LNHDA, CDR2 SQIVND (reference sequence). The CDR3 contains 15 residues. With 7 bases clipped from V and 0 bases from J, the junction kept 7 bases outside the gene matches. Here the CDR3 reads CASIPGTGANYGYTF. In nucleotides, the CDR3 is TGTGCCAGTATTCCCGGGACAGGAGCTAACTATGGCTACACCTTC.

CDR3 coding DNA: TGTGCCAGCAGTGGTGAGAATGAGCAGTTCTTC. Amino acids: CASSGENEQFF. The rearrangement uses TRBV2 and TRBJ2-1; no clear D gene. From germline, CDR1 is SNHLY and CDR2 FYNNEI. The CDR3 consists of 11 residues. V was clipped by 4 bases and J by 7 bases, with 5 bases between them.

The chain recombines TRBV9 with TRBJ2-4, with D possibly being TRBD2 (5 bases). Per germline, CDR1 SGDLS and CDR2 YYNGEE. The ends were cut back, 6 bases at V and 6 bases at J, with 13 bases in the middle. The CDR3 extends over 13 amino acids. The CDR3 protein is CASNAGNRNIQYF. As DNA, the CDR3 is TGTGCCAGCAATGCCGGGAACAGAAACATTCAGTACTTC.

This clonotype is a singleton in its sample. This rearrangement joins TRBV9 to TRBJ2-7; 10 bases align to TRBD2. After removal of 4 bases from V and 4 bases from J, the junction contained 11 bases not matched to a gene. CDR1 is SGDLS and CDR2 is YYNGEE in the germline V gene. CDR3 length: 16 amino acids. This CDR3 reads CASSPDETSGRYEQYF. DNA of the CDR3: TGTGCCAGCAGCCCAGACGAGACTAGCGGGCGGTACGAGCAGTACTTC. Variable domain in full (rest from reference TRBV9 and TRBJ2-7): DSGVTQTPKHLITATGQRVTLRCSPRSGDLSVYWYQQSLDQGLQFLIQYYNGEERAKGNILERFSAQQFPDLHSELNLSSLELGDSALYFCASSPDETSGRYEQYFGPGTRLTVT.

The chain has TRBV7-7 and TRBJ1-4, with D possibly being TRBD1 (6 bases). Germline loops: CDR1 SSHAT, CDR2 FNYEAQ (reference sequence). The CDR3 is 16 residues long. Trimming removed 2 bases from V and 3 bases from J, with 13 bases in between. The DNA of the CDR3 is TGTGCCAGCAGCTTAACACAGGGAGGACCTAATGAAAAACTGTTTTTT. Translation: CASSLTQGGPNEKLFF.

This clonotype showed up many times. CDR3 protein: CASSEWTYHGYTF. The CDR3 DNA reads TGTGCCAGCAGTGAGTGGACCTACCATGGCTACACCTTC. This rearrangement joins TRBV2 to TRBJ1-2; D is unclear. The CDR3 sequence is 13 residues long. Germline loops: CDR1 SNHLY, CDR2 FYNNEI. Trimming removed 3 bases at V and 6 bases at J, with 11 bases between.

The sample holds many counts of this clonotype. This chain's CDR3 is CSARVTGGDTQYF. CDR3 DNA sequence: TGCAGTGCTAGAGTCACAGGGGGGGATACGCAGTATTTT. V gene TRBV20-1 combines with J gene TRBJ2-3; TRBD1 matches at 8 bases. The germline gives CDR1 DFQATT, CDR2 SNEGSKA (reference sequence). The CDR3 runs to 13 residues. J was trimmed by 6 bases and V by 1 base; bases with no gene match: 3.

The rearrangement links TRBV6-4 to TRBJ2-7; tentatively, D is TRBD1 or TRBD2 (5 bases each). The CDR3 is 13 amino acids. Per the germline V gene, CDR1 is MRHNA and CDR2 is SNTAGT. Deletions cut 8 bases from V and 3 bases from J, with 14 bases between. This CDR3 reads CASLWDRYYEQYF. The CDR3 DNA reads as TGTGCCAGCCTCTGGGACCGGTACTACGAGCAGTACTTC.

This clonotype occurred a few times. This may come from a read error, since a much larger clone is one base off. The chain joins TRBV6-5 to TRBJ1-2, with D tentatively TRBD1 (6 bases). Germline assignment: CDR1 MNHEY and CDR2 SVGAGI. The CDR3 runs 15 residues. V was shortened by 5 bases and J by 9 bases, with 22 bases between the two germline ends. Here the CDR3 DNA reads TGTGCCAGCAGTCACGATGGGACAAGGAGTATGAGCTACACCTTC. It is translated as CASSHDGTRSMSYTF.

The rearrangement joins TRBV6-1 to TRBJ2-2; 7 nucleotides align to TRBD2. V gave up 7 bases and J gave up 5 bases; unmatched junction bases: 16. Per the germline V gene, CDR1 is MNHNS and CDR2 is SASEGT. This CDR3 spans 17 amino acids. This CDR3 reads CASTPRSSGRGTGELFF. CDR3 DNA: TGTGCCAGCACCCCTAGGTCATCAGGGAGGGGTACCGGGGAGCTGTTTTTT.

Notes on this clonotype: A read error may be the cause here, since a much bigger clone is one base away. The conserved final phenylalanine or tryptophan is absent from the CDR3, which likely points to a read error. The chain is built from TRBV5-1 and TRBJ2-5; perhaps TRBD1 as D (5 bases). There are 14 residues in the CDR3. The germline V gene has CDR1 SGHRS and CDR2 YFSETQ. V gave up 2 bases and J gave up 5 bases, with 13 bases separating them. CDR3 in amino acids: CASSFVGQGETQYL. In DNA form, the CDR3 reads TGCGCCAGCAGCTTTGTGGGGCAAGGGGAGACCCAGTACCTC.

This clonotype was picked up many times. The genes are TRBV6-1 and TRBJ1-2; D is unresolved. Germline V CDR1 and CDR2: MNHNS, SASEGT. This CDR3 comprises 11 residues. Trimming pared 3 bases from V and 6 bases from J, leaving 5 bases between. CDR3 residues: CASSEVDGYTF. Written as DNA, the CDR3 is TGTGCCAGCAGTGAGGTGGATGGCTACACCTTC.

This clonotype was counted ten times or more. The CDR3 sequence is CSAEGLAGAQYF. CDR3 sequence (DNA): TGCAGTGCTGAGGGGCTAGCGGGGGCCCAGTACTTC. This chain joins TRBV20-1 and TRBJ2-5; TRBD2 matches at 10 bases. Germline trimming cut 5 bases from V and 9 bases from J; bases unmatched to any gene: 6. This CDR3 has 12 amino acids. CDR1 is DFQATT and CDR2 is SNEGSKA in the germline V gene (reference sequence).

This clonotype was seen only a few times. The chain links TRBV4-1 to TRBJ1-5; no definite D call. V lost 3 bases and J lost 4, with 10 bases in between. CDR3 size: 14 residues. Germline lookup yields CDR1 MGHRA and CDR2 YSYEKL. This CDR3 is CASSHIGRNQPQHF. The CDR3 region has the DNA TGCGCCAGCAGCCATATAGGACGTAATCAGCCCCAGCATTTT.

This clonotype appeared a few times. This sequence joins TRBV27 and TRBJ2-1; TRBD2 matches at 9 bases. The CDR3 extends over 14 amino acids. From germline, CDR1 is MNHEY and CDR2 SMNVEV (reference sequence). Losses at the gene ends were 3 bases for V and 9 bases for J; bases not matched to a gene: 6. In DNA, the CDR3 is TGTGCCAGCAGTTTGGGCGGGGGGGCGTTTGAGCAGTTCTTC. Translated, it gives CASSLGGGAFEQFF.

This chain uses TRBV6-5 with TRBJ1-1; 7 bases map to TRBD1. J was trimmed by 6 bases and V by 5 bases; bases with no gene match: 9. This CDR3 region has 14 residues. CDR1 and CDR2 from the germline V gene are MNHEY and SVGAGI. In nucleotides, the CDR3 is TGTGCCAGCAGTCACCATGACAGGGTTCCTGAAGCTTTCTTT. This gives the protein CASSHHDRVPEAFF.

This clonotype was observed a single time. The chain joins TRBV2 to TRBJ1-2, with D perhaps matching TRBD1 (5 bases). In germline, CDR1 is SNHLY, CDR2 FYNNEI. The CDR3 has 12 residues. V lost 9 bases to trimming and J lost 4 bases, with 12 bases between them. DNA for the CDR3: TGTGCCAGGTCGACAGCTAGCTATGGCTACACCTTC. Amino acid sequence: CARSTASYGYTF.

This clonotype was counted at least ten times. This chain links TRBV28 with TRBJ1-6; the D gene is possibly TRBD1 (5 bases). Germline lookup yields CDR1 MDHEN and CDR2 SYDVKM. There are 15 residues in the CDR3. Trimming removed 8 bases from V and 5 bases from J, with 16 bases in between. The CDR3 loop is CASLPSQGDNSPLHF. The CDR3 coding sequence is TGTGCCAGCCTCCCAAGTCAGGGAGATAATTCACCCCTCCACTTT.

A note on this clonotype: A much bigger clone sits one base away, suggesting this may be a read error. V is TRBV4-1 and J is TRBJ1-5; no clear D. V lost 4 bases and J 7 bases, leaving 17 bases between the germline ends. The V gene's germline CDR1 is MGHRA and CDR2 YSYEKL. The CDR3 spans 15 residues. The CDR3 protein is CASSRQVGLGQPQHF. The CDR3 coding sequence is TGCGCCAGCAGCCGTCAAGTCGGGTTAGGGCAGCCCCAGCATTTT.

V usage is TRBV7-9 and J usage is TRBJ1-2, with D maybe TRBD1 (5 bases). This CDR3 has 13 amino acids. Germline V gene sequence: CDR1 SEHNR, CDR2 FQNEAQ (reference sequence). Trimming took off 1 base at V and 8 bases at J, with 11 bases between the two ends. The CDR3 protein is CASSLEQGRGYTF. The CDR3 coding sequence is TGTGCCAGCAGCTTAGAGCAGGGCCGAGGCTACACCTTC. Complete variable domain (other parts from reference TRBV7-9 and TRBJ1-2): DTGVSQNPRHKITKRGQNVTFRCDPISEHNRLYWYRQTLGQGPEFLTYFQNEAQLEKSRLLSDRFSAERPKGSFSTLEIQRTEQGDSAMYLCASSLEQGRGYTFGSGTRLTVV.

This clonotype has at least ten counts. The chain couples TRBV2 to TRBJ2-2; 7 bases agree with TRBD1. There are 18 residues in the CDR3. V was pared by 2 bases and J by 4 bases, with 13 bases of the junction left unmatched. Germline CDR1 is SNHLY and CDR2 is FYNNEI. In DNA form, the CDR3 reads TGTGCCAGCAGTGAACGCGGCTGGACAGGTGAAGGCACCGGGGAGCTGTTTTTT. Translation: CASSERGWTGEGTGELFF.

V is TRBV19 and J is TRBJ2-7; D call uncertain. CDR3 size: 12 residues. In germline, CDR1 is LNHDA, CDR2 SQIVND (reference sequence). The V gene lost 3 bases and the J gene lost 6 bases, with 9 bases spanning the gap. DNA for the CDR3: TGTGCCAGTAGTATTACGGGTGGCGAGCAGTACTTC. It is translated as CASSITGGEQYF.

Ten or more counts support this clonotype. The V call is TRBV5-1, the J call TRBJ1-6; D remains ambiguous. With 2 bases removed from V and 7 bases from J, the gap between germline ends came to 16 bases. From germline, CDR1 is SGHRS and CDR2 YFSETQ. The CDR3 spans 16 residues. The CDR3 loop reads CASSLSLLPGNSPLHF. CDR3 coding DNA: TGCGCCAGCAGCTTATCGTTGCTCCCCGGGAATTCACCCCTCCACTTT.

The rearrangement links TRBV25-1 to TRBJ1-2; no reliable D call. V lost 7 bases to trimming and J lost 2 bases, with 14 bases between them. The CDR3 has 14 amino acids. From germline, CDR1 is MGHDK and CDR2 SYGVNS. The CDR3 here is CASKAYTANYGYTF. Written as DNA, the CDR3 is TGTGCCAGCAAGGCGTATACAGCAAACTATGGCTACACCTTC.